This T cell receptor (beta chain) came from a study of blood T cell repertoires in COVID-19. Here immunoSEQ multiplex PCR was the method, and the copy in TCRdb shows in-frame clones only, minus some. The sample holds about 56,000 clones; approximately 89% are singletons and the top ten take about 46%. Enrollment of patients from Seattle took place during active infection, with longitudinal follow-up. The germline gives CDR1 SEHNR, CDR2 FQNEAQ (reference sequence). This CDR3 is built from 17 residues. J gave up 3 bases and V 1 base, and 3 bases lay outside the gene matches. The chain employs TRBV7-9 and TRBJ2-1, with 13 bases identical to TRBD2. The sequence derives from a woman in her sixties with COVID-19, enrolled during active disease. The sequenced material came from peripheral blood. CDR3 DNA sequence: TGTGCCAGCAGCTTAGGACTAGCGGGGGGCCACTACAATGAGCAGTTCTTC. The encoded protein is CASSLGLAGGHYNEQFF.